The clone carrying this T cell receptor beta chain was recorded many times. Its antigen is still unknown. Before thyroid surgery, none of the patients had received any treatment. The data were taken from a study of metastatic and nonmetastatic thyroid tumors. Study context: Both malignant and benign thyroid patients supplied peripheral blood and tumor or nodule tissue samples, across which the repertoires of these patients were then compared.

Original processing notes: What underpinned the distant-metastasis classifier for papillary thyroid cancer was the set of CDR3 differences across clinicopathological groups. With MiXCR, TCRdb called clones anew from the PCR reads. TCRdb's processing, not the study's, gives the V and J calls here. The sample records around 15,000 clones, around an eighth being singletons. The CDR3 has 15 residues. V gave up 7 bases and J gave up 10 bases, with 23 bases separating them. From germline, CDR1 is MNHNS and CDR2 SASEGT. Study conclusions and caveats: The reported finding was significantly higher TCR beta diversity in malignant thyroid tumors relative to benign nodules, in blood and tumor.

Sequencing was carried out using tumor tissue. V and J are TRBV6-1 and TRBJ2-1; D may be TRBD2 (7 bases). The TCR sequence derives from a female donor with papillary thyroid cancer or a benign thyroid nodule (not recorded which). Some clones in this sample may be carry-over from other donors' samples. The CDR3 sequence is CASKGGGLPPGEQFF. The CDR3, as DNA: TGTGCCAGCAAAGGCGGGGGCCTCCCCCCTGGCGAGCAGTTCTTC.